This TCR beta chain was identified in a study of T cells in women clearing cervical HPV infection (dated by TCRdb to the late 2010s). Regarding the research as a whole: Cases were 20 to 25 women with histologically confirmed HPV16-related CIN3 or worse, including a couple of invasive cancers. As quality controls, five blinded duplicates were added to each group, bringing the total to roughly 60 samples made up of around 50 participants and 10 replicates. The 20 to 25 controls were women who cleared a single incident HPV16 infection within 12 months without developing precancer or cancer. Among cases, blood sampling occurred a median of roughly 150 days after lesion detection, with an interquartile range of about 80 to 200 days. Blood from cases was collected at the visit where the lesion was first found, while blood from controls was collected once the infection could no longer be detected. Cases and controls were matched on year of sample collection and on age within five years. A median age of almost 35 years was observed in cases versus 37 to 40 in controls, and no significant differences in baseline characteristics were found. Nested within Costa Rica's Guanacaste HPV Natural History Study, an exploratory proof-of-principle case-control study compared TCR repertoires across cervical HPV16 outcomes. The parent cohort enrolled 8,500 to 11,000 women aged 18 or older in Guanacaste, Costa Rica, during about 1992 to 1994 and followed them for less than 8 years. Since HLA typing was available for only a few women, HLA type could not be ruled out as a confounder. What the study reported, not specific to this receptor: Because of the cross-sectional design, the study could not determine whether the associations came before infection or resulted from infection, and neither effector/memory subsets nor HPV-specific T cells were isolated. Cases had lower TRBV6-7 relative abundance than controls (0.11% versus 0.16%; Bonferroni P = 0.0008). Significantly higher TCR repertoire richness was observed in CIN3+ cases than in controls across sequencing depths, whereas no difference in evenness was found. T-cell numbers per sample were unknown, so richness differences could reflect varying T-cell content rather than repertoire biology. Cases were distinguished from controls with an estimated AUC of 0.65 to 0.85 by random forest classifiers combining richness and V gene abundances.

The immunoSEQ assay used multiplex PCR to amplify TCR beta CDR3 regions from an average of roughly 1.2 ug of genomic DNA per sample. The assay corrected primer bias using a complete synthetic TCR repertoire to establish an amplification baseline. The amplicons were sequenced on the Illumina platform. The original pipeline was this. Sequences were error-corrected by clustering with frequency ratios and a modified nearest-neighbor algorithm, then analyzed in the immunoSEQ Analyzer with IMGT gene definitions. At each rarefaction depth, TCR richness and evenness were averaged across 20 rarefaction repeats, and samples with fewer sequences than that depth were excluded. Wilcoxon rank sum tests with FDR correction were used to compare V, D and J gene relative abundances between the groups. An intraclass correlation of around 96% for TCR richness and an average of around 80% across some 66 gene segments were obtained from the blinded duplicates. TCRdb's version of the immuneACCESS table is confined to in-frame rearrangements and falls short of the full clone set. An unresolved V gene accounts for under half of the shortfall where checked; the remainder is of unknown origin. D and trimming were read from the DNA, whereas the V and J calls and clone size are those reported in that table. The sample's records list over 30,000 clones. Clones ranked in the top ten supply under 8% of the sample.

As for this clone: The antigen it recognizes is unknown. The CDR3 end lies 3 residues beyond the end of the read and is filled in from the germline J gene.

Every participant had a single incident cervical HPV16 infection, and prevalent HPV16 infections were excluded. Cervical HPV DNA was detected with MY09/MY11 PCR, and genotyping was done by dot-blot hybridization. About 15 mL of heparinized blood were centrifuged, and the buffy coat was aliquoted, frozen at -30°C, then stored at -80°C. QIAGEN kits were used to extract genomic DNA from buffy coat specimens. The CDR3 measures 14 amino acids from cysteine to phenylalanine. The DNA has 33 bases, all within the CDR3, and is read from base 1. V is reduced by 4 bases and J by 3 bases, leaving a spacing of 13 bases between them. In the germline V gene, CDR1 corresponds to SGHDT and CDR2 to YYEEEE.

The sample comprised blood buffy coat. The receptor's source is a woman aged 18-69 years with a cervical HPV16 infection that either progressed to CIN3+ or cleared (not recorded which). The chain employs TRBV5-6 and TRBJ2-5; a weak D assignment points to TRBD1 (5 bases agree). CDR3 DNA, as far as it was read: TGTGCCAGCAGCAGGGGAACCGTGAAAGAGACC. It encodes CASSRGTVKET. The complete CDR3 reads CASSRGTVKETQYF.